These 20 T cell receptor beta chains share one sample of origin, sequenced in a study of T cell responses to AZD1222 COVID-19 vaccine. The table came from immunoSEQ multiplex PCR; TCRdb's copy has only in-frame clones and leaves some out. This specimen shows some 150,000 clones; the ten leading clones hold over 2%. The sequencing sample was made of peripheral blood. These receptors all come from an adult in good health.

The chain uses TRBV5-1 and TRBJ2-7; D uncertain. Germline-derived CDR1 and CDR2 are SGHRS and YFSETQ. This CDR3 is 21 amino acids long. Between the trimmed V and J ends, which lost 0 bases and 1 base, there was a span of 29 bases. The CDR3 DNA is TGCGCCAGCAGCTTGGGCTCCCTAGGTGGTGACCAAGGCCTAAGGTCCTACGAGCAGTACTTC. The encoded protein is CASSLGSLGGDQGLRSYEQYF.

The J gene is TRBJ2-7, the V gene TRBV15, with D maybe TRBD2 (5 bases). The ends were cut back, 5 bases at V and 2 bases at J, with 10 bases in the middle. CDR1 is LNHNV, CDR2 YYDKDF, per germline (reference sequence). The CDR3 is made up of 13 amino acids. The CDR3 bases are TGTGCCACCAGCGTCGGGATAACCTACGAGCAGTACTTC. Its translation is CATSVGITYEQYF.

J is TRBJ2-7 and V is TRBV14; 8 positions match TRBD1. The CDR3 sequence is 16 residues long. The V gene end was trimmed by 3 bases and the J gene end by 1 base; junction bases not matched to a gene: 8. Germline lookup yields CDR1 SGHDN and CDR2 FVKESK. The CDR3 protein is CASSQYGTGYSYEQYF. In nucleotides, the CDR3 is TGTGCCAGCAGCCAGTATGGGACAGGATATTCCTACGAGCAGTACTTC. Based on the CDR3 plus reference TRBV14 and TRBJ2-7, the full variable domain is EAGVTQFPSHSVIEKGQTVTLRCDPISGHDNLYWYRRVMGKEIKFLLHFVKESKQDESGMPNNRFLAERTGGTYSTLKVQPAELEDSGVYFCASSQYGTGYSYEQYFGPGTRLTVT.

The chain couples TRBV5-6 to TRBJ1-5, with D possibly matching TRBD1 (5 bases). This CDR3 has 14 residues. Germline CDR1 reads SGHDT; CDR2 reads YYEEEE. V dropped 0 bases and J dropped 7 bases, with 11 bases sitting between them. The CDR3 is CASSLDGGRQPQHF. DNA for the CDR3: TGTGCCAGCAGCTTGGATGGGGGGAGGCAGCCCCAGCATTTT.

The chain combines TRBV6-5 with TRBJ2-7, with D unresolved. With 0 bases removed from V and 3 bases from J, the gap between germline ends came to 9 bases. The germline V gene has CDR1 MNHEY and CDR2 SVGAGI. The CDR3 totals 14 residues. The CDR3 DNA sequence: TGTGCCAGCAGTTACTCGGATGGTAGCTACGAGCAGTACTTC. This gives the protein CASSYSDGSYEQYF.

This rearrangement joins TRBV7-2 to TRBJ2-2; D is undetermined. CDR1 and CDR2 (germline): SGHTA, FQGNSA. The CDR3 is 16 residues long. V was trimmed by 5 bases and J by 1 base, leaving 14 bases between them. CDR3 coding DNA: TGTGCCAGCAGCCCGGCCCTCGGTGAGAACACCGGGGAGCTGTTTTTT. It is translated as CASSPALGENTGELFF. The variable domain in full, with the rest retrieved from reference TRBV7-2 and TRBJ2-2, is GAGVSQSPSNKVTEKGKDVELRCDPISGHTALYWYRQSLGQGLEFLIYFQGNSAPDKSGLPSDRFSAERTGGSVSTLTIQRTQQEDSAVYLCASSPALGENTGELFFGEGSRLTVL.

The chain employs TRBV28 and TRBJ1-2; tentative D call: TRBD1 (6 bases). This CDR3 is built from 12 residues. The V gene lost 4 bases and the J gene lost 7 bases, with 10 bases spanning the gap. Germline V gene data show CDR1 as MDHEN and CDR2 as SYDVKM. The CDR3, as DNA: TGTGCCAGCAGTTCGCAGGGGTTTGGCTACACCTTC. This codes for CASSSQGFGYTF.

The chain employs TRBV5-6 and TRBJ1-5, with TRBD1 matching over 8 bases. This CDR3 comprises 17 residues. In germline, CDR1 is SGHDT, CDR2 YYEEEE. The trim removed 5 bases at V and 3 bases at J, leaving 13 bases unmatched. This CDR3 reads CASSHGPGQENNQPQHF. CDR3 nucleotide sequence: TGTGCCAGCAGTCATGGACCGGGACAGGAGAACAATCAGCCCCAGCATTTT.

The chain employs TRBV19 and TRBJ1-1, with 7 bases matching TRBD1. Per germline, CDR1 LNHDA and CDR2 SQIVND (reference sequence). V was clipped by 5 bases and J by 5 bases; unmatched bases: 5. This CDR3 is built from 13 residues. DNA for the CDR3: TGTGCCAGTAGTGAGGGGGCGAGTACTGAAGCTTTCTTT. Protein product: CASSEGASTEAFF.

V gene TRBV3-1 (or the pseudogene TRBV3-2) combines with J gene TRBJ1-2; the D gene is possibly TRBD1 (5 bases). V lost 2 bases and J 5 bases, leaving 9 bases between the germline ends. This CDR3 contains 13 residues. Germline V gene lookup returns CDR1 LGHDT and CDR2 YNNKEL (reference sequence). The CDR3 DNA is TGTGCCAGCAGCCAACTGGAGGGGTATGGCTACACCTTC. This translates into CASSQLEGYGYTF.

The chain uses TRBV5-4 and TRBJ2-1; D not certain. Germline V gene sequence: CDR1 SGHNT, CDR2 YYREEE (reference sequence). The CDR3 has 11 amino acids. Trimming left V 1 base short and J 7 bases short, with 3 bases between. The CDR3 sequence is CASSLTNEQFF. The CDR3 DNA is TGTGCCAGCAGCTTGACAAATGAGCAGTTCTTC.

The chain recombines TRBV7-9 with TRBJ1-1, with 9 bases fitting TRBD1. This CDR3 comprises 15 residues. In germline, CDR1 is SEHNR, CDR2 FQNEAQ (reference sequence). Germline trimming cut 4 bases from V and 6 bases from J; bases unmatched to any gene: 9. Here the CDR3 reads CASSSGQGLLPEAFF. CDR3 nucleotide sequence: TGTGCCAGCAGCTCGGGACAGGGATTGCTTCCTGAAGCTTTCTTT.

This rearrangement joins TRBV5-8 to TRBJ1-3, with D possibly matching TRBD1 (5 bases). Trimming took off 5 bases at V and 1 base at J, with 13 bases between the two ends. This CDR3 spans 15 amino acids. Germline V CDR1 and CDR2: SGHTS, YDEGEE. The DNA of the CDR3 is TGTGCCAGCAGTTACCCTACAGGATCTGGAAACACCATATATTTT. It is translated as CASSYPTGSGNTIYF.

The chain carries TRBV9 and TRBJ2-1; no clear D gene. V lost 0 bases and J 8 bases, leaving 15 bases between the germline ends. The CDR3 runs 15 residues. Per germline, CDR1 SGDLS and CDR2 YYNGEE. CDR3 sequence reads: CASSVDRISWDEQFF. CDR3 in DNA: TGTGCCAGCAGCGTAGATCGCATAAGCTGGGATGAGCAGTTCTTC.

This sequence joins TRBV5-1 and TRBJ2-5; 10 bases are shared with TRBD2. V trimming: 5 bases; J trimming: 5 bases; junction bases outside the gene matches: 9. This CDR3 has 15 amino acids. Germline CDR1 SGHRS, CDR2 YFSETQ. CDR3 protein: CASRWSGGAGETQYF. The CDR3 nucleotides read TGCGCCAGCAGATGGAGCGGGGGGGCCGGGGAGACCCAGTACTTC.

For the CDR3, the DNA is TGTGCCAGCGAGGAGGGATCACTCGGCTACACCTTC. Protein: CASEEGSLGYTF. This chain links TRBV28 with TRBJ1-2; D call uncertain. Per the germline V gene, CDR1 is MDHEN and CDR2 is SYDVKM. The CDR3 sequence is 12 residues long. Trimming cost V 8 bases and J 8 bases, with 15 bases left between them.

The chain carries TRBV5-1 and TRBJ2-7; 10 bases fit TRBD1. The trim removed 4 bases at V and 2 bases at J, leaving 3 bases unmatched. This CDR3 contains 14 residues. The germline V gene encodes CDR1 SGHRS and CDR2 YFSETQ. The CDR3 here is CASSTGTGAYEQYF. The CDR3 DNA reads TGCGCCAGCAGCACTGGGACAGGGGCCTACGAGCAGTACTTC. Combining the CDR3 with reference TRBV5-1 and TRBJ2-7 gives the whole variable domain KAGVTQTPRYLIKTRGQQVTLSCSPISGHRSVSWYQQTPGQGLQFLFEYFSETQRNKGNFPGRFSGRQFSNSRSEMNVSTLELGDSALYLCASSTGTGAYEQYFGPGTRLTVT.

CDR3 in DNA: TGTGCCACCAGAGAGGACAGGGCGAACACTGAAGCTTTCTTT. Protein: CATREDRANTEAFF. V gene TRBV15 combines with J gene TRBJ1-1; 8 bases are shared with TRBD1. The CDR3 is made up of 14 amino acids. The V segment lost 6 bases and the J segment 1 base; nucleotides outside the gene matches: 4. Germline lookup yields CDR1 LNHNV and CDR2 YYDKDF (reference sequence).

The CDR3 DNA is TGTGCCTGGAGCACTGGGGGGACGGAAAACATTCAGTACTTC. This translates into CAWSTGGTENIQYF. The rearrangement links TRBV30 to TRBJ2-4; TRBD2 is a possible D gene (6 bases). The ends were cut back, 3 bases at V and 5 bases at J, with 14 bases in the middle. Germline V gives CDR1 GTSNPN, CDR2 SVGIG (reference sequence). CDR3 length equals 14 residues.

CDR3 in DNA: TGTGCCAGCAGCGTAGAGGCCAGGGGAAACCCAGATGAGCAGTTCTTC. Amino acids: CASSVEARGNPDEQFF. The genes are TRBV9 and TRBJ2-1; tentative D call: TRBD1 (6 bases). V lost 0 bases to trimming and J lost 8 bases, with 18 bases between them. There are 16 residues in the CDR3. The germline V gene encodes CDR1 SGDLS and CDR2 YYNGEE.